Listed below are T cell receptor beta chains from one sample, sequenced in a study of T-cell memory formation after mild COVID-19. One entry per CDR3 protein results from TCRdb running MiXCR on the 5' RACE reads. This table holds hundreds of thousands of distinct CDR3 sequences, 20% found once. Input material: PBMCs or a T cell subset sorted from them (not recorded which). The origin of the receptors is a man aged 18 to 30 who had mild COVID-19 (a few samples of this study predate the infection). Cell type and time point are not known. The CDR3 runs from the conserved cysteine through the conserved F or W. Where a row states a size, it is once, few, many or the class of an expanded clone; other rows omit it.

j_call clone_size v_call cdr3_aa
TRBJ2-7 . TRBV6-5 CASSYRTGPGYEQYF
TRBJ2-4 . TRBV20-1 CSATPKDSLAKNIQYF
TRBJ2-3 many TRBV6-4 CASSDGAGGQDTQYF
TRBJ2-1 . TRBV7-8 CASSSLGQGMFDEQFF
TRBJ2-2 many TRBV18 CASSPAGNTGELFF
TRBJ2-3 . TRBV7-3 CASSFSSTGRDTQYF
TRBJ2-1 . TRBV25-1 CASSDAGGTYNEQFF
TRBJ2-3 . TRBV7-9 CASSPDAPTQYF
TRBJ1-5 few TRBV20-1 CSAPTRPNQPQHF
TRBJ2-1 . TRBV7-9 CASSHEVDSNEQFF
TRBJ1-1 few TRBV27 CASSLSWTPNTEAFF
TRBJ1-5 . TRBV30 CAWSVLGGYSNQPQHF
TRBJ2-5 few TRBV28 CASSWGRRMEETQYF
TRBJ2-2 many TRBV7-2 CASSFRWGELFF
TRBJ1-2 . TRBV6-2/TRBV6-3 CASSRFSPGLANYGYTF
TRBJ1-2 . TRBV10-3 CAIQGEAYGYTF
TRBJ2-1 few TRBV5-5 CASSSTQGHEQFF
TRBJ2-3 . TRBV7-2 CASSAGLARTDTQYF
TRBJ2-3 few TRBV5-1 CASGPGRPTDTQYF
TRBJ2-2 many TRBV4-1 CASNPRDRGPGELFF
TRBJ1-1 . TRBV7-6 CASSPWTGENTEAFF
TRBJ2-2 many TRBV12-3/TRBV12-4 CASSLGLTGELFF
TRBJ1-2 . TRBV6-6 CASSYGTGARQGGYTF
TRBJ2-1 few TRBV6-2/TRBV6-3 CASSRDRGTTYNEQFF
TRBJ2-3 . TRBV20-1 CSATTSGGSDTQYF
TRBJ1-1 . TRBV18 CASSPSLERSEAFF
TRBJ2-7 once TRBV10-3 CATCEVAGGYEQYF
TRBJ1-5 few TRBV6-5 CASSYRENQPQHF
TRBJ2-5 . TRBV20-1 CSARRVGPQETQYF
TRBJ2-1 . TRBV12-3/TRBV12-4 CASSLMAGADEQFF
TRBJ2-5 . TRBV3-1 CASSLETSGAEETQYF
TRBJ2-1 . TRBV29-1 CSIGRGEKDEQFF
TRBJ1-1 few TRBV7-2 CASSFFSGAGTEAFF
TRBJ2-3 . TRBV6-5 CASREPGLAGPQYF
TRBJ1-6 . TRBV7-2 CASSYRDDSPLHF
TRBJ1-2 few TRBV29-1 CSGGQGSIGYTF
TRBJ2-1 many TRBV27 CASSSGTSGGGEQFF
TRBJ2-2 many TRBV7-9 CASSSGQANTGELFF
TRBJ2-1 many TRBV28 CASRTKAGQGAYNEQFF
TRBJ2-7 few TRBV6-5 CASSKGSSMVYEQYF
TRBJ1-5 . TRBV5-5 CASSPLGHPDQPQHF
TRBJ2-5 . TRBV28 CASRSGGSGETQYF
TRBJ2-7 many TRBV6-5 CASSYSGGAGEQYF
TRBJ1-1 few TRBV4-1 CASSQVGQGFEAFF
TRBJ1-5 few TRBV5-1 CASSPDGGGQPQHF
TRBJ2-2 few TRBV5-5 CASSLAAGTNTGELFF
TRBJ1-2 . TRBV7-2 CASSSSGVIYGYTF
TRBJ2-1 few TRBV24-1 CATSGRDSSYNEQFF
TRBJ2-2 . TRBV5-1 CASSRPQAGELFF
TRBJ2-5 . TRBV7-2 CASRPGQGETQYF